These 30 T cell receptor beta chains were all obtained from the same sample, sequenced in a study of cytotoxic CD8 clonotypes in ibrutinib-treated CLL. Using immunoSEQ multiplex PCR, the repertoire was profiled, and TCRdb retains in-frame clones only, with some absent. The sample records just under 70,000 clones, 68% being singletons. This material consisted of PBMCs, taken after 12 months of ibrutinib treatment. These receptors all come from a human donor with chronic lymphocytic leukemia.

This clone appeared once. The chain combines TRBV19 with TRBJ1-1; 9 nucleotides line up with TRBD1. CDR3 size: 14 residues. The V and J ends lost 6 bases and 6 bases, in that order; junction bases with no gene match: 8. The germline V gene encodes CDR1 LNHDA and CDR2 SQIVND (reference sequence). In DNA form, the CDR3 reads TGTGCCAGTAGACCTACAGGGGGCGCCGCTGAAGCTTTCTTT. This encodes CASRPTGGAAEAFF.

CDR3 bases: TGTGCCAGCAGCCCCCCCCTTAGCGGGGGGGGTAACAATGAGCAGTTCTTC. It translates to CASSPPLSGGGNNEQFF. The rearrangement uses TRBV28 and TRBJ2-1; 11 bases are shared with TRBD2. Germline loops: CDR1 MDHEN, CDR2 SYDVKM. The CDR3 loop spans 17 amino acids. Trimming took 6 bases from V and 5 from J; bases not matched to a gene: 12.

This chain uses TRBV11-2 with TRBJ1-4, with 8 bases identical to TRBD1. Trimming took 1 base from V and 5 from J; bases not matched to a gene: 6. CDR3 length: 16 residues. The germline V gene has CDR1 SGHAT and CDR2 FQNNGV. The CDR3 here is CASSLGRGQANEKLFF. The CDR3 coding sequence is TGTGCCAGCAGCTTAGGCAGGGGACAGGCGAATGAAAAACTGTTTTTT.

The chain recombines TRBV10-3 with TRBJ1-1; 8 bases are a match to TRBD1. CDR1 and CDR2 (germline): ENHRY, SYGVKD. This CDR3 has 14 residues. V was clipped by 8 bases and J by 1 base; unmatched bases: 6. The CDR3 coding sequence is TGTGCCATCCTACCACAGGGGGGGAACACTGAAGCTTTCTTT. As protein: CAILPQGGNTEAFF.

This chain links TRBV9 with TRBJ1-2; D unclear. The CDR3 is 13 amino acids. V was shortened by 4 bases and J by 5 bases, with 12 bases between the two germline ends. Germline CDR1 and CDR2: SGDLS and YYNGEE. This CDR3 is CASSTQTGYGYTF. CDR3 in DNA: TGTGCCAGCAGCACTCAGACGGGTTATGGCTACACCTTC.

This chain uses TRBV19 with TRBJ2-1; D unclear. The ends were cut back, 2 bases at V and 6 bases at J, with 11 bases in the middle. Looked up from germline, CDR1 is LNHDA and CDR2 is SQIVND (reference sequence). CDR3 size: 14 residues. The CDR3 protein is CASSIPDIRNEQFF. CDR3 sequence (DNA): TGTGCCAGTAGTATACCTGACATTCGCAATGAGCAGTTCTTC.

The chain recombines TRBV27 with TRBJ2-7; 9 bases line up with TRBD2. The CDR3 has 16 residues. Trimming at V came to 3 bases and at J to 1 base, leaving 7 bases not matched to a gene. Germline lookup yields CDR1 MNHEY and CDR2 SMNVEV (reference sequence). The CDR3 reads CASSFSLAGSSYEQYF. The CDR3 DNA reads TGTGCCAGCAGTTTCTCCCTAGCGGGGTCTTCCTACGAGCAGTACTTC.

The chain is built from TRBV6-1 and TRBJ2-2; no firm D call. CDR1 MNHNS and CDR2 SASEGT come from the germline V gene. The V end was cut by 6 bases, the J end by 5 bases, with 10 bases between. This CDR3 contains 13 residues. The CDR3, as DNA: TGTGCCAGCAGGGACGTTCAGACCGGGGAGCTGTTTTTT. This codes for CASRDVQTGELFF.

The rearrangement links TRBV21-1 to TRBJ2-7; the table names TRBD1, a call not compared with the DNA. TRBV21-1 is flagged as a pseudogene. The CDR3 runs to 13 residues. The CDR3 loop reads CASYLPRGYEQYF. The CDR3 DNA reads as TGTGCCAGCTACCTCCCCAGGGGCTACGAGCAGTACTTC.

This clone appeared a few times. DNA for the CDR3: TGTGCCAGCAGTGGACAGCTGAATTCACCCCTCCACTTT. It translates to CASSGQLNSPLHF. J is TRBJ1-6 and V is TRBV27, with a tentative D call TRBD1 (6 bases). Trimming stripped 5 bases from V and 7 bases from J, with 9 bases between. The CDR3 runs 13 residues. Germline-derived CDR1 and CDR2 are MNHEY and SMNVEV (reference sequence).

This clone came up once. The rearrangement joins TRBV5-1 to TRBJ2-3; 9 nucleotides match TRBD1. The CDR3 extends over 17 amino acids. V was clipped by 0 bases and J by 5 bases; unmatched bases: 10. Germline loops: CDR1 SGHRS, CDR2 YFSETQ. The CDR3 spells CASSLVGTGQFGDTQYF. DNA of the CDR3: TGCGCCAGCAGCTTGGTAGGGACAGGGCAGTTCGGAGATACGCAGTATTTT.

The V call is TRBV19, the J call TRBJ1-5, with D uncertain. This CDR3 is 14 amino acids long. V was pared by 6 bases and J by 5 bases, with 14 bases between. Germline V lookup: CDR1 LNHDA, CDR2 SQIVND (reference sequence). Here the CDR3 reads CASSTPGSDQPQHF. CDR3 bases: TGTGCCAGTAGCACCCCGGGATCCGATCAGCCCCAGCATTTT.

The chain uses TRBV7-9 and TRBJ2-1, with D unresolved. The CDR3 totals 12 residues. V lost 1 base to trimming and J lost 10 bases, with 8 bases between them. CDR1 is SEHNR, CDR2 FQNEAQ, per germline (reference sequence). CDR3 DNA sequence: TGTGCCAGCAGCTTAGAGCGACGAGAGCAGTTCTTC. It encodes CASSLERREQFF.

This clone was recorded a few times. The V call is TRBV21-1, the J call TRBJ2-7; the D call of TRBD2 is as the table states it, not checked on the DNA. TRBV21-1 is labeled a pseudogene. The CDR3 spans 16 residues. The CDR3 coding sequence is TGTGCCAGCAGCGAAACCGGGTCCCCTTTAGCCTACGAGCAGTACTTC. Translation: CASSETGSPLAYEQYF.

This chain uses TRBV6-1 with TRBJ1-2; D may be TRBD1 (5 bases). CDR3 size: 14 residues. Germline CDR1 is MNHNS and CDR2 is SASEGT. V lost 3 bases and J lost 7, with 15 bases in between. The CDR3 DNA reads TGTGCCAGCAGTGAGGGAAGCAGGGTTGGTGGCTACACCTTC. Translating it yields CASSEGSRVGGYTF.

This clone was detected only a few times. This chain uses TRBV7-9 with TRBJ1-6, with D tentatively TRBD1 (6 bases). The V gene's germline CDR1 is SEHNR and CDR2 FQNEAQ (reference sequence). The CDR3 loop spans 17 amino acids. With 5 bases removed from V and 4 bases from J, the gap between germline ends came to 18 bases. CDR3 nucleotides: TGTGCCAGCAGCCCCAGGGGTTCGGGAATATATAATTCACCCCTCCACTTT. Translated: CASSPRGSGIYNSPLHF.

As concerns this clone: The germline gene is not matched at one end of the junction; a read error may be the cause. This chain connects TRBV6-1 to TRBJ2-5; 8 bases map to TRBD1. The CDR3 has 16 residues. Germline values: CDR1 MNHNS, CDR2 SASEGT. The CDR3 spells CAGSETGGPIQETQYF. DNA of the CDR3: TGTGCCGGCAGTGAAACAGGGGGGCCGATCCAAGAGACCCAGTACTTC.

This clone turned up a few times. This rearrangement joins TRBV7-8 to TRBJ1-1; the D gene is possibly TRBD1 (5 bases). The length of the CDR3 is 15 residues. The V and J ends lost 4 bases and 1 base respectively, with 13 bases between them. Germline values: CDR1 SGHVS, CDR2 FQNEAQ. CDR3 sequence: CASSSPRTSNTEAFF. In DNA form, the CDR3 reads TGTGCCAGCAGCTCCCCCCGGACATCGAACACTGAAGCTTTCTTT. Full variable domain (remainder filled in from reference TRBV7-8 and TRBJ1-1): GAGVSQSPRYKVAKRGQDVALRCDPISGHVSLFWYQQALGQGPEFLTYFQNEAQLDKSGLPSDRFFAERPEGSVSTLKIQRTQQEDSAVYLCASSSPRTSNTEAFFGQGTRLTVV.

This chain's CDR3 is CASSDRGHNSPLHF. CDR3 sequence (DNA): TGTGCCAGCTCAGACAGGGGACATAATTCACCCCTCCACTTT. This chain connects TRBV18 to TRBJ1-6; TRBD1 matches 8 bases. J lost 5 bases, V lost 5 bases, and 2 bases had no gene match. The CDR3 contains 14 residues. The V gene's germline CDR1 is KGHSH and CDR2 LQKENI.

This chain links TRBV6-5 with TRBJ2-3; 8 bases are shared with TRBD1. The CDR3 contains 15 residues. Germline-derived CDR1 and CDR2 are MNHEY and SVGAGI. V lost 7 bases and J lost 2; bases outside the gene matches: 8. CDR3 residues: CASTPTGAHTDTQYF. In nucleotides, the CDR3 is TGTGCCAGCACCCCGACAGGGGCCCACACAGATACGCAGTATTTT.

In its sample, this clone was seen a few times. The gene calls are TRBV15 and TRBJ1-5; D call uncertain. V gave up 1 base and J gave up 9 bases, with 7 bases separating them. CDR3 length: 12 residues. Germline V lookup: CDR1 LNHNV, CDR2 YYDKDF (reference sequence). The CDR3 DNA reads TGTGCCACCAGCAGAGCCCGTGGGCCCCAGCATTTT. Translation: CATSRARGPQHF.

The chain has TRBV18 and TRBJ2-2; 7 positions agree with TRBD2. Germline CDR1 is KGHSH and CDR2 is LQKENI. Trimming took 9 bases from V and 1 from J; bases not matched to a gene: 2. The CDR3 has 13 residues. The chain's CDR3 is CASERGNTGELFF. The CDR3 DNA reads as TGTGCCAGTGAGCGGGGGAACACCGGGGAGCTGTTTTTT.

The chain is built from TRBV27 and TRBJ1-2; a weak D match, TRBD1 (5 bases). The CDR3 consists of 14 residues. In germline, CDR1 is MNHEY, CDR2 SMNVEV (reference sequence). V shed 1 base and J shed 4 bases, with 10 bases lying between them. CDR3: CASSLLGGTYGYTF. CDR3 in DNA: TGTGCCAGCAGTTTATTGGGGGGAACCTATGGCTACACCTTC.

The V call is TRBV2, the J call TRBJ2-1, with 9 bases lining up with TRBD2. Germline CDR1 SNHLY, CDR2 FYNNEI. The trim removed 6 bases at V and 0 bases at J, leaving 15 bases unmatched. The CDR3 contains 19 residues. CDR3 in DNA: TGTGCCAGCAGGAAACAAAGAACAAGCGGGGGGAGCTCCTACAATGAGCAGTTCTTC. Residues: CASRKQRTSGGSSYNEQFF.

V is TRBV6-5 and J is TRBJ2-7, with 7 bases identical to TRBD1. Germline V lookup: CDR1 MNHEY, CDR2 SVGAGI. V lost 3 bases to trimming and J lost 4 bases; unmatched junction nucleotides: 9. The CDR3 extends over 15 amino acids. In DNA form, the CDR3 reads TGTGCCAGCAGTTATGGGGGCAGGGGGAATTACGAGCAGTACTTC. It codes for CASSYGGRGNYEQYF.

This clone was seen a single time. The gene calls are TRBV19 and TRBJ1-2; D is possibly TRBD1 (6 bases). V gave up 3 bases and J gave up 0 bases, with 20 bases separating them. Germline CDR1 reads LNHDA; CDR2 reads SQIVND (reference sequence). The CDR3 has 18 residues. Written as DNA, the CDR3 is TGTGCCAGTAGTATTTGGATTATTAGAACAGGGACTAACTATGGCTACACCTTC. It translates to CASSIWIIRTGTNYGYTF.

The rearrangement joins TRBV18 to TRBJ1-4; 7 bases are shared with TRBD1. The CDR3 is 15 amino acids. CDR1 is KGHSH, CDR2 LQKENI, per germline. The V and J ends lost 3 bases and 2 bases, in that order; junction bases with no gene match: 3. The DNA for the CDR3 is TGTGCCAGCTCACCGAACAGGGGCACTAATGAAAAACTGTTTTTT. As protein: CASSPNRGTNEKLFF.

This clone came up once. In DNA, the CDR3 is TGTGCTAGCAGGGCTAGCGGGGGGAATGAGCAGTTCTTC. Its translation is CASRASGGNEQFF. The rearrangement joins TRBV12-5 to TRBJ2-1; 11 bases map to TRBD2. V was pared by 9 bases and J by 7 bases, with 5 bases of the junction left unmatched. This CDR3 spans 13 amino acids. CDR1 LGHNT and CDR2 FRNRAP come from the germline V gene.

This clone came up a few times. The chain links TRBV6-1 to TRBJ2-7, with 8 bases that match TRBD1. The CDR3 loop spans 15 amino acids. Germline V CDR1 and CDR2: MNHNS, SASEGT. The V gene end was trimmed by 0 bases and the J gene end by 2 bases; junction bases not matched to a gene: 3. CDR3 sequence: CASSEAPTGAYEQYF. The DNA of the CDR3 is TGTGCCAGCAGTGAAGCCCCGACAGGGGCCTACGAGCAGTACTTC.

The gene calls are TRBV19 and TRBJ1-3; TRBD1 matches at 8 bases. The junction had 5 bases not matched to a gene; V was cut back by 3 bases and J by 7 bases. Looked up from germline, CDR1 is LNHDA and CDR2 is SQIVND (reference sequence). The CDR3 totals 14 residues. CDR3 sequence: CASSIVDRVNTIYF. DNA for the CDR3: TGTGCCAGTAGTATCGTGGACAGGGTGAACACCATATATTTT. Combining the CDR3 with reference TRBV19 and TRBJ1-3 gives the whole variable domain DGGITQSPKYLFRKEGQNVTLSCEQNLNHDAMYWYRQDPGQGLRLIYYSQIVNDFQKGDIAEGYSVSREKKESFPLTVTSAQKNPTAFYLCASSIVDRVNTIYFGEGSWLTVV.